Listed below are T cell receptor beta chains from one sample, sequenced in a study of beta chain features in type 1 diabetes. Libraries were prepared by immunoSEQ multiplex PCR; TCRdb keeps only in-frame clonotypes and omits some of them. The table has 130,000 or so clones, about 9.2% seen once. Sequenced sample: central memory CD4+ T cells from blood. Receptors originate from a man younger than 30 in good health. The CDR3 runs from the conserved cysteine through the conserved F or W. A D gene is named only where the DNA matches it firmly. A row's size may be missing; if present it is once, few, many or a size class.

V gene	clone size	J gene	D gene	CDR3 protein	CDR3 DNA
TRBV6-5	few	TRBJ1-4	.	CASSTRRGAEKLFF	TGTGCCAGCAGTACCCGGAGGGGCGCTGAAAAACTGTTTTTT
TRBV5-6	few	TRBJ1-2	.	CASSLLGRSYGYTF	TGTGCCAGCAGCTTGTTAGGCCGGAGCTATGGCTACACCTTC
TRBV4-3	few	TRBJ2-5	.	CASSQGRGETQYF	TGCGCCAGCAGCCAAGGTCGGGGGGAGACCCAGTACTTC
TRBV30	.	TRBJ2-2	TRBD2	CAFTIAGGNTGELFF	TGTGCCTTCACGATAGCGGGGGGGAACACCGGGGAGCTGTTTTTT
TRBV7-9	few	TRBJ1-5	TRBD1	CASSLGTGGNQPQHF	TGTGCCAGCAGCTTAGGGACAGGGGGAAATCAGCCCCAGCATTTT
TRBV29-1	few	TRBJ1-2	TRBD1	CSVRVPGQGRYGYTF	TGCAGCGTCCGAGTCCCGGGACAGGGACGGTATGGCTACACCTTC
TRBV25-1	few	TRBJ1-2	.	CASSEWDTPANYGYTF	TGTGCCAGCAGTGAATGGGACACACCCGCTAACTATGGCTACACCTTC
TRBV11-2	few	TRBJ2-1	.	CASSSGTPAYNEQFF	TGTGCCAGCAGCTCCGGGACACCAGCCTACAATGAGCAGTTCTTC
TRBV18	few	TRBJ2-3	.	CASSPPSETDTQYF	TGTGCCAGCTCACCGCCTAGCGAGACAGATACGCAGTATTTT
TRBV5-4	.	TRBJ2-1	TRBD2	CASSFGGLAGEGEQFF	TGTGCCAGCAGCTTTGGAGGACTAGCGGGGGAGGGTGAGCAGTTCTTC
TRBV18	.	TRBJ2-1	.	CASSPVVDYNEQFF	TGTGCCAGCTCACCAGTCGTAGACTACAATGAGCAGTTCTTC
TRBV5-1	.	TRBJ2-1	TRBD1	CASSRIGTGENEQFF	TGCGCCAGCAGTAGGATCGGGACAGGGGAGAATGAGCAGTTCTTC
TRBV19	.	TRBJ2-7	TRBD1	CASSILHRGQTYEQYF	TGTGCCAGTAGTATCCTCCACAGGGGTCAAACCTACGAGCAGTACTTC
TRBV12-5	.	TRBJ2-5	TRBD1	CASGSGDRVGRETQYF	TGTGCTAGTGGTTCAGGTGACAGGGTTGGGCGAGAGACCCAGTACTTC
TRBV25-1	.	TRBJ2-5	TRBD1	CASRHFDRGSETQYF	TGTGCCAGCCGACACTTTGACAGGGGGTCAGAGACCCAGTACTTC
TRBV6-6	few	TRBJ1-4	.	CASSAFREKLFF	TGTGCCAGCAGCGCGTTCAGGGAAAAACTGTTTTTT
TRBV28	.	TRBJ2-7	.	CASNHKAYEQYF	TGTGCCAGCAATCACAAAGCCTACGAGCAGTACTTC
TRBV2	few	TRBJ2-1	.	CASSEFGGTYNEQFF	TGTGCCAGCAGTGAATTTGGCGGTACCTACAATGAGCAGTTCTTC
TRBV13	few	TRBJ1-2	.	CASSLWWQETVNYGYTF	TGTGCCAGCAGCTTATGGTGGCAGGAAACGGTCAACTATGGCTACACCTTC
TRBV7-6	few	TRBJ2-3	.	CASSGAANTDTQYF	TGTGCCAGCAGCGGAGCCGCCAACACAGATACGCAGTATTTT
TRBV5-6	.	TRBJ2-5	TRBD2	CASSFTLFWGRGETQYF	TGTGCCAGCAGCTTTACCCTGTTCTGGGGGAGGGGAGAGACCCAGTACTTC
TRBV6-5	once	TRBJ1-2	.	CASSSHRNYGYTF	TGTGCCAGCAGTTCGCACAGAAACTATGGCTACACCTTC
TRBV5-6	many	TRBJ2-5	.	CASSSLSTETQYF	TGTGCCAGCAGCTCTCTGAGTACAGAGACCCAGTACTTC
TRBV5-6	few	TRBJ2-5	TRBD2	CASSFRTSGTETQYF	TGTGCCAGCAGCTTTAGGACTAGCGGGACAGAGACCCAGTACTTC
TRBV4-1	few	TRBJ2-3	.	CASSQDLRGINPDTQYF	TGCGCCAGCAGCCAAGACCTACGAGGGATTAATCCAGATACGCAGTATTTT
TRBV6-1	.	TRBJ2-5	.	CASSYGGNQETQYF	TGTGCCAGCAGTTATGGAGGCAACCAAGAGACCCAGTACTTC
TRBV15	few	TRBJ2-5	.	CATSLAPGQNPQGTQYF	TGTGCCACCAGCCTAGCACCTGGACAGAACCCACAGGGGACCCAGTACTTC
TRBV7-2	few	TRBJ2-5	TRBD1	CASSVDRALETQYF	TGTGCCAGCAGCGTAGACAGGGCGTTAGAGACCCAGTACTTC
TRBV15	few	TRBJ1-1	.	CATSRVQAVEAFF	TGTGCCACCAGCAGAGTCCAGGCAGTTGAAGCTTTCTTT
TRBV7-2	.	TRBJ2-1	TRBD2	CASSSKSGIYNEQFF	TGTGCCAGCAGCTCAAAAAGCGGGATTTACAATGAGCAGTTCTTC
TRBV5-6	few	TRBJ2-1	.	CASSLAVYNEQFF	TGTGCCAGCAGCTTGGCCGTCTACAATGAGCAGTTCTTC
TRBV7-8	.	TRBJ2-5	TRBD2	CASRANALAGGPEETQYF	TGTGCCAGCAGGGCCAACGCACTAGCGGGGGGTCCCGAAGAGACCCAGTACTTC
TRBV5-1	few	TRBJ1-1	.	CASRGYTEAFF	TGCGCCAGCAGGGGCTACACTGAAGCTTTCTTT
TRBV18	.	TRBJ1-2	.	CASSPAIGVNYGYTF	TGTGCCAGCTCCCCTGCCATCGGGGTTAACTATGGCTACACCTTC
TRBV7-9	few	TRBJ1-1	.	CASSRTFSGDEAFF	TGTGCCAGCAGCCGAACTTTCTCAGGGGATGAAGCTTTCTTT
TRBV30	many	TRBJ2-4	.	CAWSVPGGGQNIQYF	TGTGCCTGGAGTGTACCAGGCGGGGGCCAAAACATTCAGTACTTC
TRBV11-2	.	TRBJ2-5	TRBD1	CASRATGGRETQYF	TGTGCCAGCAGGGCTACAGGGGGCAGGGAGACCCAGTACTTC
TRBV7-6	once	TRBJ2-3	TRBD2	CASSLVPTSGGAVDTQYF	TGTGCCAGCAGCTTAGTTCCGACTAGCGGGGGGGCGGTAGATACGCAGTATTTT
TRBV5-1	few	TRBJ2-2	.	CASRGALNTGELFF	TGCGCCAGCAGGGGGGCTTTGAACACCGGGGAGCTGTTTTTT
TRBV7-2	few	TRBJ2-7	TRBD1	CASSLRSGQAAYEQYF	TGTGCCAGCAGCTTAAGGTCGGGACAGGCTGCCTACGAGCAGTACTTC
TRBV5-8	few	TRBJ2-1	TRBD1	CASSPYPGTGHSNEQFF	TGTGCCAGCAGCCCGTACCCCGGGACAGGGCACTCCAATGAGCAGTTCTTC
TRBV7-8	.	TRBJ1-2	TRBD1	CASSLGIARTGYGYTF	TGTGCCAGCAGCTTAGGAATTGCAAGGACAGGCTATGGCTACACCTTC
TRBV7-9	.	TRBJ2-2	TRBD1	CASSFSDRGKDTGELFF	TGTGCCAGCAGCTTTTCAGACAGGGGAAAGGACACCGGGGAGCTGTTTTTT